Following are 28 T cell receptor beta chains from one sample sequenced in a study of cytomegalovirus exposure and HLA in healthy donors. Primers: 60 Vbeta forward and 13 Jbeta reverse. Generated by immunoSEQ multiplex PCR, the TCRdb table keeps only in-frame clones and is missing some. The sample holds about 59,000 clones; roughly 84% are singletons and the top ten take 1.5% to 2%. The specimen was PBMCs. The origin of the receptors is a human donor in good health.

The J gene is TRBJ2-3, the V gene TRBV19, with TRBD2 matching 15 bases. Germline V CDR1 and CDR2: LNHDA, SQIVND (reference sequence). The CDR3 consists of 18 residues. The J segment lost 0 bases and the V segment lost 6 bases, leaving 7 bases of the junction unmatched. The CDR3 coding sequence is TGTGCCAGTAGCGGGACTAGCGGGGGGCACCCTAGCACAGATACGCAGTATTTT. As protein: CASSGTSGGHPSTDTQYF.

J is TRBJ2-7 and V is TRBV10-3, with 11 nucleotides matching TRBD2. V was pared by 11 bases and J by 0 bases, with 21 bases of the junction left unmatched. CDR3 length: 19 residues. The germline V gene has CDR1 ENHRY and CDR2 SYGVKD. The CDR3 loop reads CASSISSLGLAVSSYEQYF. In nucleotides, the CDR3 is TGTGCCTCTTCGATTTCCTCCCTGGGACTAGCGGTAAGCTCCTACGAGCAGTACTTC.

CDR3 protein: CASSLAVRGTYEQYF. CDR3 in DNA: TGTGCCAGCAGCTTGGCCGTCAGGGGAACCTACGAGCAGTACTTC. The V call is TRBV5-4, the J call TRBJ2-7; D is possibly TRBD1 (6 bases). Germline CDR1 reads SGHNT; CDR2 reads YYREEE (reference sequence). This CDR3 region has 15 residues. V lost 0 bases and J 2 bases, leaving 12 bases between the germline ends. The full variable domain, completed using reference TRBV5-4 and TRBJ2-7, is ETGVTQSPTHLIKTRGQQVTLRCSSQSGHNTVSWYQQALGQGPQFIFQYYREEENGRGNFPPRFSGLQFPNYSSELNVNALELDDSALYLCASSLAVRGTYEQYFGPGTRLTVT.

The chain carries TRBV7-2 and TRBJ2-2, with a possible D match to TRBD2 (5 bases). The CDR3 has 13 amino acids. Trimming took 3 bases from V and 7 from J, leaving 9 bases between them. Germline assignment: CDR1 SGHTA and CDR2 FQGNSA. CDR3 nucleotides: TGTGCCAGCAGCTTTACGGAGGACGGGGAGCTGTTTTTT. Residues: CASSFTEDGELFF. Looking up the rest from reference TRBV7-2 and TRBJ2-2 gives the full variable domain: GAGVSQSPSNKVTEKGKDVELRCDPISGHTALYWYRQSLGQGLEFLIYFQGNSAPDKSGLPSDRFSAERTGGSVSTLTIQRTQQEDSAVYLCASSFTEDGELFFGEGSRLTVL.

V usage is TRBV4-3 and J usage is TRBJ2-3; D gene ambiguous. Germline V gives CDR1 LGHNA, CDR2 YSLEER. V shed 0 bases and J shed 4 bases, with 8 bases lying between them. This CDR3 contains 14 residues. CDR3: CASSQELSPDTQYF. The DNA for the CDR3 is TGCGCCAGCAGCCAAGAGCTATCTCCAGATACGCAGTATTTT.

V and J are TRBV7-9 and TRBJ1-2; D remains unclear. V lost 1 base and J 7 bases, leaving 19 bases between the germline ends. Germline CDR1 is SEHNR and CDR2 is FQNEAQ (reference sequence). There are 16 residues in the CDR3. The CDR3 protein is CASSLVTAGALGGYTF. DNA for the CDR3: TGTGCCAGCAGCTTAGTCACGGCAGGTGCCTTGGGTGGCTACACCTTC.

The V call is TRBV7-2, the J call TRBJ2-3, with D perhaps TRBD1 (6 bases). Germline V gives CDR1 SGHTA, CDR2 FQGNSA. V lost 5 bases to trimming and J lost 4 bases, with 13 bases between them. CDR3 size: 14 residues. CDR3 bases: TGTGCCAGCAGCCCCAGACGACAGGCAGATACGCAGTATTTT. Translating gives CASSPRRQADTQYF.

This clone appeared once. The chain couples TRBV6-4 to TRBJ2-2; TRBD2 is a possible D gene (5 bases). Looked up from germline, CDR1 is MRHNA and CDR2 is SNTAGT. Trimming took off 3 bases at V and 1 base at J, with 9 bases between the two ends. This CDR3 contains 15 residues. CDR3 sequence: CASSEKAGNTGELFF. In DNA form, the CDR3 reads TGTGCCAGCAGTGAGAAGGCGGGGAACACCGGGGAGCTGTTTTTT.

The genes are TRBV28 and TRBJ1-3; TRBD1 agrees at 12 bases. J lost 0 bases, V lost 4 bases, and 13 bases had no gene match. The CDR3 loop spans 20 amino acids. Germline CDR1 and CDR2: MDHEN and SYDVKM. The CDR3, as DNA: TGTGCCAGCAGTTCCCGGGACAGGGGGCGCATCCGCCACTCTGGAAACACCATATATTTT. As protein: CASSSRDRGRIRHSGNTIYF.

The V gene is TRBV28, the J gene TRBJ2-7; D remains unclear. Germline V CDR1 and CDR2: MDHEN, SYDVKM. V was trimmed by 3 bases and J by 0 bases, leaving 6 bases between them. The CDR3 covers 13 residues. DNA for the CDR3: TGTGCCAGCAGTTTTGGCAGCTCCTACGAGCAGTACTTC. Translated, it gives CASSFGSSYEQYF.

J is TRBJ1-1 and V is TRBV5-1, with TRBD1 as a possible D gene (5 bases). Germline-derived CDR1 and CDR2 are SGHRS and YFSETQ. The CDR3 is made up of 15 amino acids. The V end lost 1 base, the J end lost 0 bases, and 10 bases lay between the germline ends. The CDR3 loop reads CASSLTGLLNTEAFF. The CDR3 DNA reads TGCGCCAGCAGCTTGACAGGACTATTGAACACTGAAGCTTTCTTT.

This clone has only a few counts. This chain connects TRBV6-4 to TRBJ2-1, with 8 nucleotides matching TRBD1. The CDR3 length is 14 residues. In germline, CDR1 is MRHNA, CDR2 SNTAGT. Losses at the gene ends were 8 bases for V and 6 bases for J; bases not matched to a gene: 9. This CDR3 is CASATGTGGNEQFF. The CDR3 nucleotides are TGTGCCAGCGCTACCGGGACAGGCGGCAATGAGCAGTTCTTC.

The genes are TRBV5-1 and TRBJ2-1; maybe TRBD1 (6 bases). Looked up from germline, CDR1 is SGHRS and CDR2 is YFSETQ. The CDR3 runs to 17 residues. Trimming removed 0 bases from V and 6 bases from J, with 19 bases in between. CDR3 coding DNA: TGCGCCAGCAGCTTGGGGACAGCCTCTTGGGGACGCAATGAGCAGTTCTTC. Encoded protein: CASSLGTASWGRNEQFF.

The chain links TRBV23-1 to TRBJ2-5; D gene uncertain. TRBV23-1 is reported as an ORF; its role is uncertain. Trimming removed 6 bases at V and 0 bases at J, with 11 bases between. CDR3 length equals 14 residues. CDR3 in DNA: TGCGCCAGCAGGGGCAGGCCCTACCAAGAGACCCAGTACTTC. This codes for CASRGRPYQETQYF.

The CDR3 spells CASSSGTSGRQMSTDTQYF. Here the CDR3 DNA reads TGCGCCAGCAGCAGCGGGACTAGCGGGAGGCAGATGTCCACAGATACGCAGTATTTT. V gene TRBV5-1 combines with J gene TRBJ2-3; 15 nucleotides line up with TRBD2. This CDR3 has 19 amino acids. Germline-derived CDR1 and CDR2 are SGHRS and YFSETQ. V was clipped by 4 bases and J by 2 bases; unmatched bases: 11.

J is TRBJ1-1 and V is TRBV6-5; the match to TRBD1 covers 7 bases. The CDR3 is 15 amino acids. The junction had 5 bases not matched to a gene; V was cut back by 0 bases and J by 4 bases. Germline V gives CDR1 MNHEY, CDR2 SVGAGI. CDR3 sequence: CASSYSGGASTEAFF. For the CDR3, the DNA is TGTGCCAGCAGTTACTCAGGGGGCGCGAGCACTGAAGCTTTCTTT.

This chain links TRBV5-1 with TRBJ2-1; 8 bases are a match to TRBD2. Germline CDR1 is SGHRS and CDR2 is YFSETQ. There are 15 residues in the CDR3. After removal of 1 base from V and 10 bases from J, the junction contained 10 bases not matched to a gene. CDR3 residues: CASSLNNPGREEQFF. CDR3 in DNA: TGCGCCAGCAGCTTGAACAACCCCGGGAGGGAAGAGCAGTTCTTC.

The chain recombines TRBV18 with TRBJ1-1; D ambiguous. The length of the CDR3 is 16 residues. Germline V gives CDR1 KGHSH, CDR2 LQKENI. V was trimmed by 1 base and J by 4 bases, leaving 16 bases between them. CDR3 sequence: CASSPQEARLGTEAFF. For the CDR3, the DNA is TGTGCCAGCTCACCACAAGAGGCCAGATTGGGCACTGAAGCTTTCTTT.

The rearrangement links TRBV15 to TRBJ2-1, with 10 nucleotides matching TRBD1. CDR1 and CDR2 (germline): LNHNV, YYDKDF (reference sequence). The CDR3 length is 15 residues. V shed 3 bases, J shed 3 bases, and the junction held 2 bases outside the gene matches. The DNA of the CDR3 is TGTGCCACCAGCAGGAGGACAGGGGGCTACAATGAGCAGTTCTTC. The encoded protein is CATSRRTGGYNEQFF.

The chain has TRBV6-5 and TRBJ2-3; D unclear. This CDR3 is 12 amino acids long. Per germline, CDR1 MNHEY and CDR2 SVGAGI. V shed 5 bases and J shed 4 bases, with 7 bases lying between them. As DNA, the CDR3 is TGTGCCAGCAGTCTTCCTCCAGATACGCAGTATTTT. Protein product: CASSLPPDTQYF.

The table lists this clone with a count of one. J is TRBJ1-4 and V is TRBV9; D gene unclear. Germline-derived CDR1 and CDR2 are SGDLS and YYNGEE. V gave up 1 base and J gave up 8 bases, with 18 bases separating them. The CDR3 has 16 residues. CDR3 amino acids: CASSVFDGGPGEKLFF. The CDR3 region has the DNA TGTGCCAGCAGCGTATTCGATGGAGGGCCCGGGGAAAAACTGTTTTTT.

The chain joins TRBV13 to TRBJ2-3; D may be TRBD2 (6 bases). The CDR3 runs 15 residues. CDR1 and CDR2 from the germline V gene are PRHDT and FYEKMQ (reference sequence). The ends were cut back, 1 base at V and 4 bases at J, with 12 bases in the middle. Here the CDR3 reads CASSLERGTSDTQYF. The CDR3 nucleotides are TGTGCCAGCAGCTTAGAACGCGGGACCTCAGATACGCAGTATTTT.

This chain uses TRBV30 with TRBJ2-7; D perhaps matches TRBD1 (5 bases). The V gene lost 3 bases and the J gene lost 7 bases, with 16 bases spanning the gap. In germline, CDR1 is GTSNPN, CDR2 SVGIG (reference sequence). The CDR3 is 13 residues long. The CDR3 sequence is CAWRPVVKGEQYF. DNA for the CDR3: TGTGCCTGGAGGCCGGTCGTAAAGGGGGAGCAGTACTTC.

V is TRBV30 and J is TRBJ1-2, with D unclear. Trimming took 3 bases from V and 4 from J, leaving 6 bases between them. CDR1 GTSNPN and CDR2 SVGIG come from the germline V gene (reference sequence). This CDR3 has 11 amino acids. CDR3 in DNA: TGTGCCTGGAGCCTCCTCTATGGCTACACCTTC. Translation: CAWSLLYGYTF. The full variable domain, its missing parts supplied by reference TRBV30 and TRBJ1-2, is SQTIHQWPATLVQPVGSPLSLECTVEGTSNPNLYWYRQAAGRGLQLLFYSVGIGQISSEVPQNLSASRPQDRQFILSSKKLLLSDSGFYLCAWSLLYGYTFGSGTRLTVV.

In this sample, this clone turned up a few times. V gene TRBV15 combines with J gene TRBJ2-7, with D tentatively TRBD2 (6 bases). The CDR3 covers 14 residues. With 5 bases removed from V and 0 bases from J, the gap between germline ends came to 11 bases. The germline gives CDR1 LNHNV, CDR2 YYDKDF (reference sequence). CDR3 sequence: CATSAGHGSYEQYF. In DNA, the CDR3 is TGTGCCACCAGCGCGGGGCACGGCTCCTACGAGCAGTACTTC.

The chain employs TRBV7-3 and TRBJ1-5; D gene ambiguous. This CDR3 is 13 amino acids long. V was trimmed by 1 base and J by 4 bases, leaving 5 bases between them. The germline V gene encodes CDR1 SGHTA and CDR2 FQGTGA. The CDR3 sequence: CASSLSPNQPQHF. CDR3 coding DNA: TGTGCCAGCAGCTTAAGTCCAAATCAGCCCCAGCATTTT.

About this clone itself: One end of the junction is discordant with germline, which a read error may explain. V and J are TRBV7-9 and TRBJ2-1; 11 bases map to TRBD2. The CDR3 has 17 residues. Germline assignment: CDR1 SEHNR and CDR2 FQNEAQ (reference sequence). This chain's CDR3 is CSSSLGLAGPSYNEQFF. The CDR3 nucleotides read TGTTCCAGCAGCTTAGGACTAGCGGGCCCCTCCTACAATGAGCAGTTCTTC.

The J gene is TRBJ2-2, the V gene TRBV4-3; tentative D call: TRBD2 (5 bases). V was shortened by 2 bases and J by 1 base, with 14 bases between the two germline ends. There are 17 residues in the CDR3. Germline assignment: CDR1 LGHNA and CDR2 YSLEER. The CDR3: CASSQIPSSVNTGELFF. CDR3 sequence (DNA): TGCGCCAGCAGCCAAATTCCTAGCTCGGTGAACACCGGGGAGCTGTTTTTT.